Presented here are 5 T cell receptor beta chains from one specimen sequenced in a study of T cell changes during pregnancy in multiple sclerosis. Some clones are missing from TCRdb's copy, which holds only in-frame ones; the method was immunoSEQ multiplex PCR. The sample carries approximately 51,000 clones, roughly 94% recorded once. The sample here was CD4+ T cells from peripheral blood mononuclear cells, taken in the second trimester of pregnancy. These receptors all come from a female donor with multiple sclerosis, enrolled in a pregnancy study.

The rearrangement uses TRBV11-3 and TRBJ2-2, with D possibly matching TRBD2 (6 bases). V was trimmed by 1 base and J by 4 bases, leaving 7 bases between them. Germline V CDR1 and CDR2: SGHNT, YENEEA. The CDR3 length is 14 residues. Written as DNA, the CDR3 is TGTGCCAGCAGCTTAGGGGGAGGCACCGGGGAGCTGTTTTTT. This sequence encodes CASSLGGGTGELFF.

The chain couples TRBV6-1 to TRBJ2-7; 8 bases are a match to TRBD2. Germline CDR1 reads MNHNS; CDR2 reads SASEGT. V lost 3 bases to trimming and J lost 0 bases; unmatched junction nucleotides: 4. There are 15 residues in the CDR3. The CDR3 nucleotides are TGTGCCAGCAGTGACGAGCGGGGGATCTCCTACGAGCAGTACTTC. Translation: CASSDERGISYEQYF.

DNA of the CDR3: TGTGCCAGCAGTGGGACAAATCATGGCTACACCTTC. Protein sequence: CASSGTNHGYTF. The chain carries TRBV6-8 and TRBJ1-2; tentative D call: TRBD1 (6 bases). CDR1 MNHGY and CDR2 SAAAGT come from the germline V gene. This CDR3 spans 12 amino acids. V was pared by 5 bases and J by 6 bases, with 10 bases between.

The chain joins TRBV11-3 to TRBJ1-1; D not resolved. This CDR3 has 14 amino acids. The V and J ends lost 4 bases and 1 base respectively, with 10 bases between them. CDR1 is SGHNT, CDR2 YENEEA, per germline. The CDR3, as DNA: TGTGCCAGCAGCTCCGGCCCAGGGAACACTGAAGCTTTCTTT. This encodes CASSSGPGNTEAFF.

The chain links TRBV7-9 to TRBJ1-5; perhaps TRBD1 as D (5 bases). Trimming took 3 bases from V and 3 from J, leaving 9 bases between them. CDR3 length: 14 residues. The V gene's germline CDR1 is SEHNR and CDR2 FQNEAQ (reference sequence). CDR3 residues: CASSFDSPNQPQHF. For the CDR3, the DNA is TGTGCCAGCAGCTTTGACAGTCCCAATCAGCCCCAGCATTTT.